A single sample gave rise to the 28 T cell receptor beta chains below, sequenced in a study of blood T cell repertoires in COVID-19. Clones were sequenced by immunoSEQ multiplex PCR, and TCRdb holds only the in-frame ones, with some missing. Of just over 300,000 clones in the sample, about 91% are singletons; the top ten hold over 8%. The specimen was PBMCs or T cells enriched from blood (not recorded which). The source of these receptors is a woman in her forties who had recovered from COVID-19.

This sequence joins TRBV28 and TRBJ1-5; possible D gene TRBD1, 6 bases. In germline, CDR1 is MDHEN, CDR2 SYDVKM. With 7 bases removed from V and 4 bases from J, the gap between germline ends came to 17 bases. The CDR3 totals 15 residues. As DNA, the CDR3 is TGTGCCAGCAAGCTTCGAGGTCAGGGGAATCAGCCCCAGCATTTT. This sequence encodes CASKLRGQGNQPQHF.

The gene calls are TRBV3-1 (or the pseudogene TRBV3-2) and TRBJ2-7; TRBD2 might be the D (6 bases). V was shortened by 5 bases and J by 3 bases, with 20 bases between the two germline ends. The CDR3 runs to 16 residues. The germline V gene encodes CDR1 LGHDT and CDR2 YNNKEL (reference sequence). DNA for the CDR3: TGTGCCAGCAGCTCCATGTGGCAGGGAGGAAACTACGAGCAGTACTTC. Translating gives CASSSMWQGGNYEQYF.

A few counts support this clone. The V call is TRBV5-4, the J call TRBJ1-6; the match to TRBD1 covers 7 bases. CDR3 length: 15 residues. Trimming removed 0 bases from V and 7 bases from J; junction bases left unmatched: 4. Germline CDR1 is SGHNT and CDR2 is YYREEE (reference sequence). This CDR3 reads CASSLADRLNSPLHF. DNA for the CDR3: TGTGCCAGCAGCTTGGCGGACAGGCTAAATTCACCCCTCCACTTT. Based on the CDR3 plus reference TRBV5-4 and TRBJ1-6, the full variable domain is ETGVTQSPTHLIKTRGQQVTLRCSSQSGHNTVSWYQQALGQGPQFIFQYYREEENGRGNFPPRFSGLQFPNYSSELNVNALELDDSALYLCASSLADRLNSPLHFGNGTRLTVT.

The chain uses TRBV5-6 and TRBJ2-5, with 8 bases fitting TRBD1. Germline trimming cut 4 bases from V and 2 bases from J; bases unmatched to any gene: 4. The CDR3 sequence is 14 residues long. Germline V gives CDR1 SGHDT, CDR2 YYEEEE. The CDR3 protein is CASSQTGVQETQYF. The CDR3 DNA sequence: TGTGCCAGCAGCCAGACAGGGGTGCAAGAGACCCAGTACTTC. Looking up the rest from reference TRBV5-6 and TRBJ2-5 gives the full variable domain: DAGVTQSPTHLIKTRGQQVTLRCSPKSGHDTVSWYQQALGQGPQFIFQYYEEEERQRGNFPDRFSGHQFPNYSSELNVNALLLGDSALYLCASSQTGVQETQYFGPGTRLLVL.

The chain recombines TRBV7-6 with TRBJ2-7; 13 bases agree with TRBD2. CDR1 is SGHVS and CDR2 is FNYEAQ in the germline V gene. The trim removed 4 bases at V and 3 bases at J, leaving 3 bases unmatched. The CDR3 consists of 15 residues. CDR3 region: CASSSGLAGDYEQYF. The CDR3, as DNA: TGTGCCAGCAGCTCAGGACTAGCGGGGGACTACGAGCAGTACTTC.

The V and J genes are TRBV6-5 and TRBJ1-2; 8 bases fit TRBD1. J was trimmed by 3 bases and V by 2 bases; bases with no gene match: 2. The CDR3 totals 14 residues. In germline, CDR1 is MNHEY, CDR2 SVGAGI. CDR3 sequence reads: CASSYGGQDYGYTF. The CDR3 region has the DNA TGTGCCAGCAGTTACGGGGGACAGGACTATGGCTACACCTTC.

The chain recombines TRBV2 with TRBJ1-1, with D tentatively TRBD1 (5 bases). This CDR3 has 15 amino acids. The germline V gene encodes CDR1 SNHLY and CDR2 FYNNEI. With 7 bases removed from V and 2 bases from J, the gap between germline ends came to 17 bases. Here the CDR3 reads CASIGGGSINTEAFF. The DNA of the CDR3 is TGTGCCAGCATTGGGGGGGGATCTATCAACACTGAAGCTTTCTTT.

The V and J genes are TRBV9 and TRBJ2-3; D is uncertain. Trimming removed 4 bases from V and 4 bases from J, with 16 bases in between. The CDR3 spans 15 residues. CDR1 SGDLS and CDR2 YYNGEE come from the germline V gene. CDR3 in DNA: TGTGCCAGCAGCCCTTTCGCGTCCCCCCCAGATACGCAGTATTTT. The encoded protein is CASSPFASPPDTQYF.

This clone was recorded once. The chain carries TRBV2 and TRBJ1-2; D ambiguous. This CDR3 is built from 15 residues. V was trimmed by 1 base and J by 5 bases, leaving 14 bases between them. Per germline, CDR1 SNHLY and CDR2 FYNNEI. CDR3 sequence: CASSEVARQEYGYTF. The CDR3 bases are TGTGCCAGCAGTGAAGTCGCCCGCCAGGAATATGGCTACACCTTC.

This chain joins TRBV24-1 and TRBJ1-5; TRBD1 agrees at 8 bases. There are 16 residues in the CDR3. After removal of 5 bases from V and 1 base from J, the junction contained 6 bases not matched to a gene. Germline CDR1 reads KGHDR; CDR2 reads SFDVKD. This chain's CDR3 is CATSAADRASNQPQHF. CDR3 DNA sequence: TGTGCCACCAGTGCCGCGGACAGGGCGAGCAATCAGCCCCAGCATTTT.

This clone was counted a single time. The rearrangement joins TRBV9 to TRBJ1-1, with TRBD1 as a possible D gene (5 bases). V lost 0 bases to trimming and J lost 0 bases, with 15 bases between them. CDR3 length: 17 residues. Germline CDR1 is SGDLS and CDR2 is YYNGEE. The CDR3 spells CASSVGAGWNMNTEAFF. The CDR3 DNA reads as TGTGCCAGCAGCGTAGGGGCAGGGTGGAACATGAACACTGAAGCTTTCTTT.

The rearrangement uses TRBV13 and TRBJ2-3; D not resolved. Trimming shortened V by 0 bases and J by 5 bases, and 12 bases separated the two germline ends. Germline values: CDR1 PRHDT, CDR2 FYEKMQ (reference sequence). The CDR3 is 15 amino acids. Here the CDR3 reads CASSLGSWSVDTQYF. Written as DNA, the CDR3 is TGTGCCAGCAGCTTAGGTTCCTGGTCGGTAGATACGCAGTATTTT.

This clone was detected once. V usage is TRBV12-3 or TRBV12-4 and J usage is TRBJ1-4; D ambiguous. Trimming removed 4 bases from V and 7 bases from J, with 4 bases in between. This CDR3 region has 11 residues. This chain's CDR3 is CASSSLEKLFF. In nucleotides, the CDR3 is TGTGCCAGCAGTTCTCTTGAAAAACTGTTTTTT.

The V call is TRBV10-3, the J call TRBJ2-7, with 10 positions matching TRBD1. V shed 3 bases, J shed 5 bases, and the junction held 7 bases outside the gene matches. The CDR3 spans 15 residues. Germline lookup yields CDR1 ENHRY and CDR2 SYGVKD. The chain's CDR3 is CAISDPGQGVDEQYF. Written as DNA, the CDR3 is TGTGCCATCAGTGACCCCGGACAGGGGGTGGACGAGCAGTACTTC.

The chain recombines TRBV12-5 with TRBJ2-5, with a tentative D call TRBD2 (9 bases). CDR1 is LGHNT, CDR2 FRNRAP, per germline. CDR3 size: 22 residues. With 0 bases removed from V and 0 bases from J, the gap between germline ends came to 29 bases. The CDR3 region is CASGLVHQGAGLAMWNQETQYF. DNA of the CDR3: TGTGCTAGTGGTTTGGTACACCAGGGGGCAGGACTAGCGATGTGGAACCAAGAGACCCAGTACTTC.

This sequence joins TRBV3-1 (or the pseudogene TRBV3-2) and TRBJ2-7; 11 bases line up with TRBD2. The V gene end was trimmed by 5 bases and the J gene end by 3 bases; junction bases not matched to a gene: 3. Germline-derived CDR1 and CDR2 are LGHDT and YNNKEL (reference sequence). The CDR3 sequence is 14 residues long. CDR3 residues: CASSSGLADYEQYF. CDR3 DNA: TGTGCCAGCAGCTCGGGACTAGCGGACTACGAGCAGTACTTC.

J is TRBJ2-1 and V is TRBV6-6, with TRBD2 matching 14 bases. Looked up from germline, CDR1 is MNHNY and CDR2 is SVGAGI (reference sequence). CDR3 length: 16 residues. The V and J ends lost 2 bases and 6 bases, in that order; junction bases with no gene match: 3. The CDR3 spells CASSYPGLAGVNEQFF. CDR3 sequence (DNA): TGTGCCAGCAGTTACCCGGGACTAGCGGGAGTCAATGAGCAGTTCTTC.

The rearrangement joins TRBV7-2 to TRBJ2-1; TRBD2 agrees at 11 bases. The CDR3 is made up of 14 amino acids. Unmatched junction bases numbered 6, after V lost 5 bases and J lost 9 bases. CDR1 is SGHTA and CDR2 is FQGNSA in the germline V gene. This CDR3 reads CASSPELAGAEQFF. In DNA form, the CDR3 reads TGTGCCAGCAGCCCCGAACTAGCGGGAGCTGAGCAGTTCTTC.

The rearrangement links TRBV25-1 to TRBJ2-3; D is unclear. V was trimmed by 3 bases and J by 5 bases, leaving 9 bases between them. The CDR3 totals 13 residues. The germline gives CDR1 MGHDK, CDR2 SYGVNS. CDR3 DNA: TGTGCCAGCAGTGAGAGGCGAGGAGATACGCAGTATTTT. This encodes CASSERRGDTQYF.

This clone was seen once. The chain has TRBV19 and TRBJ2-1; the match to TRBD2 covers 12 bases. CDR1 and CDR2 (germline): LNHDA, SQIVND (reference sequence). The CDR3 totals 15 residues. With 5 bases clipped from V and 4 bases from J, the junction kept 3 bases outside the gene matches. CDR3 nucleotides: TGTGCCAGTAGTCCGCTAGCGGGAGGGTACAATGAGCAGTTCTTC. Translated, it gives CASSPLAGGYNEQFF.

The rearrangement uses TRBV2 and TRBJ2-6, with a weak D call TRBD1 (5 bases). This CDR3 has 16 amino acids. V lost 7 bases and J lost 0, with 13 bases in between. Germline V CDR1 and CDR2: SNHLY, FYNNEI. CDR3 sequence reads: CASTAGLASGANVLTF. CDR3 DNA: TGTGCCAGCACGGCAGGGTTGGCCTCTGGGGCCAACGTCCTGACTTTC.

The V gene is TRBV25-1, the J gene TRBJ2-2; 9 bases line up with TRBD1. The CDR3 has 13 amino acids. Unmatched junction bases numbered 3, after V lost 6 bases and J lost 7 bases. Germline V gene lookup returns CDR1 MGHDK and CDR2 SYGVNS. This CDR3 is CASRGQGGGELFF. The CDR3 coding sequence is TGTGCCAGCAGGGGACAGGGAGGCGGGGAGCTGTTTTTT.

Remarks on this clone: Its ends do not fully match the called genes, so a read error is possible. The chain uses TRBV6-5 and TRBJ2-2; D perhaps matches TRBD2 (6 bases). Germline CDR1 MNHEY, CDR2 SVGAGI. CDR3 size: 14 residues. The CDR3 nucleotides are TGTGCCAGCCGTTATCGGGGGTACACCGGGGAGCTGTTTTTT. Translated: CASRYRGYTGELFF.

V is TRBV15 and J is TRBJ1-1; D unresolved. Germline V gives CDR1 LNHNV, CDR2 YYDKDF (reference sequence). The V gene lost 5 bases and the J gene lost 3 bases, with 4 bases spanning the gap. The CDR3 covers 11 residues. The CDR3 DNA reads TGTGCCACCAGCCTTTACACTGAAGCTTTCTTT. Encoded protein: CATSLYTEAFF.

The chain links TRBV12-5 to TRBJ2-3, with 9 bases that match TRBD2. The V gene end was trimmed by 4 bases and the J gene end by 6 bases; junction bases not matched to a gene: 11. The CDR3 has 16 residues. Germline CDR1 LGHNT, CDR2 FRNRAP. The CDR3 nucleotides read TGTGCTAGTGGTTCCAACTTAGCGGGAGAGGGGGATACGCAGTATTTT. As protein: CASGSNLAGEGDTQYF.

The V gene is TRBV5-1, the J gene TRBJ1-2, with 8 bases that match TRBD1. The CDR3 is 16 residues long. The germline V gene has CDR1 SGHRS and CDR2 YFSETQ. The V segment lost 0 bases and the J segment 2 bases; nucleotides outside the gene matches: 6. The CDR3 nucleotides are TGCGCCAGCAGCTTGGCAGGGGGCGATTTAAACTATGGCTACACCTTC. Amino acid sequence: CASSLAGGDLNYGYTF.

V and J are TRBV11-3 and TRBJ1-1; D is uncertain. CDR1 and CDR2 (germline): SGHNT, YENEEA. This CDR3 comprises 13 residues. V lost 5 bases, J lost 1 base, and 8 bases lay in between. DNA of the CDR3: TGTGCCAGCAGCCAACAGCAGAACACTGAAGCTTTCTTT. Its translation: CASSQQQNTEAFF. Supplemented by reference TRBV11-3 and TRBJ1-1, the full variable domain reads EAGVVQSPRYKIIEKKQPVAFWCNPISGHNTLYWYLQNLGQGPELLIRYENEEAVDDSQLPKDRFSAERLKGVDSTLKIQPAELGDSAVYLCASSQQQNTEAFFGQGTRLTVV.

The rearrangement links TRBV7-2 to TRBJ2-7; 12 nucleotides align to TRBD2. V gave up 5 bases and J gave up 3 bases; unmatched junction bases: 5. The CDR3 sequence is 15 residues long. CDR1 SGHTA and CDR2 FQGNSA come from the germline V gene. The CDR3 nucleotides are TGTGCCAGCAGCGAGGGACTAGCGGGCGGCTACGAGCAGTACTTC. As protein: CASSEGLAGGYEQYF. The full variable domain, with the rest looked up from reference TRBV7-2 and TRBJ2-7, is GAGVSQSPSNKVTEKGKDVELRCDPISGHTALYWYRQSLGQGLEFLIYFQGNSAPDKSGLPSDRFSAERTGGSVSTLTIQRTQQEDSAVYLCASSEGLAGGYEQYFGPGTRLTVT.